A single sample gave rise to the 32 T cell receptor beta chains below, sequenced in a study of T cell responses to AZD1222 COVID-19 vaccine. Here immunoSEQ multiplex PCR was the method, and the copy in TCRdb shows in-frame clones only, minus some. The sample holds under 130,000 clones, around 94% seen once. The sequenced sample was peripheral blood, obtained on day 0 of AZD1222 vaccination. The receptors were sampled from an adult in good health.

The rearrangement uses TRBV19 and TRBJ1-5; 7 nucleotides match TRBD1. The germline gives CDR1 LNHDA, CDR2 SQIVND (reference sequence). V gave up 5 bases and J gave up 2 bases; unmatched junction bases: 9. CDR3 length: 16 residues. CDR3 loop: CASSAMMTGRNQPQHF. CDR3 DNA sequence: TGTGCCAGTAGTGCAATGATGACAGGGCGCAATCAGCCCCAGCATTTT.

CDR3 loop: CASSMYSNYGYTF. DNA of the CDR3: TGTGCCAGTAGTATGTACAGCAACTATGGCTACACCTTC. The chain is built from TRBV19 and TRBJ1-2, with D unresolved. This CDR3 region has 13 residues. The germline gives CDR1 LNHDA, CDR2 SQIVND (reference sequence). Trimming removed 3 bases from V and 2 bases from J, with 7 bases in between.

The V and J genes are TRBV9 and TRBJ1-1; 7 nucleotides line up with TRBD1. Trimming removed 0 bases from V and 6 bases from J; junction bases left unmatched: 5. This CDR3 has 14 residues. Germline CDR1 and CDR2: SGDLS and YYNGEE. The CDR3 DNA follows: TGTGCCAGCAGCGTAGAACCAGGGGGTCCTGAAGCTTTCTTT. It specifies CASSVEPGGPEAFF.

The J gene is TRBJ1-5, the V gene TRBV27; TRBD1 matches at 8 bases. This CDR3 region has 15 residues. Germline V gives CDR1 MNHEY, CDR2 SMNVEV (reference sequence). V trimming: 4 bases; J trimming: 4 bases; junction bases outside the gene matches: 6. The CDR3 loop reads CASSSPGGKNQPQHF. Written as DNA, the CDR3 is TGTGCCAGCAGTTCTCCAGGGGGCAAGAATCAGCCCCAGCATTTT.

The chain carries TRBV24-1 and TRBJ2-6; D remains unclear. Looked up from germline, CDR1 is KGHDR and CDR2 is SFDVKD. This CDR3 has 16 residues. The V end lost 1 base, the J end lost 2 bases, and 8 bases lay between the germline ends. Here the CDR3 reads CATSDFSGPGANVLTF. The DNA for the CDR3 is TGTGCCACCAGTGATTTTTCTGGGCCTGGGGCCAACGTCCTGACTTTC.

The chain joins TRBV9 to TRBJ1-3, with no clear D. Germline V CDR1 and CDR2: SGDLS, YYNGEE. This CDR3 region has 13 residues. Trimming pared 5 bases from V and 4 bases from J, leaving 10 bases between. CDR3 DNA sequence: TGTGCCAGCAGTGATGCGGGGGGAAACACCATATATTTT. This codes for CASSDAGGNTIYF.

V usage is TRBV27 and J usage is TRBJ1-6; a weak D match, TRBD1 (5 bases). Trimming stripped 5 bases from V and 9 bases from J, with 11 bases between. Germline V gene lookup returns CDR1 MNHEY and CDR2 SMNVEV (reference sequence). This CDR3 has 13 amino acids. This CDR3 reads CASSGGAGSPLHF. In DNA, the CDR3 is TGTGCCAGCAGTGGAGGGGCCGGTTCACCCCTCCACTTT.

The genes are TRBV30 and TRBJ2-5, with D perhaps TRBD1 or TRBD2 (6 bases each). The V end was cut by 3 bases, the J end by 5 bases, with 28 bases between. The germline CDR1 and CDR2 sequences are GTSNPN and SVGIG (reference sequence). This CDR3 is built from 18 residues. This CDR3 is CAWRTLGGIDRLKETQYF. For the CDR3, the DNA is TGTGCCTGGAGAACTCTAGGGGGGATCGATCGGCTTAAGGAGACCCAGTACTTC.

The chain is built from TRBV2 and TRBJ2-5, with D maybe TRBD2 (6 bases). Trimming took 3 bases from V and 2 from J, leaving 16 bases between them. Germline CDR1 SNHLY, CDR2 FYNNEI. There are 16 residues in the CDR3. The CDR3 loop reads CASSEGREASQETQYF. The CDR3 region has the DNA TGTGCCAGCAGTGAGGGGCGGGAAGCCAGTCAAGAGACCCAGTACTTC.

This rearrangement joins TRBV30 to TRBJ1-2; 9 bases are shared with TRBD1. The CDR3 contains 14 residues. After removal of 4 bases from V and 2 bases from J, the junction contained 5 bases not matched to a gene. Germline V gene sequence: CDR1 GTSNPN, CDR2 SVGIG (reference sequence). The CDR3 DNA reads as TGTGCCTGGACTCCGGACAGGGGAAACTATGGCTACACCTTC. Protein sequence: CAWTPDRGNYGYTF.

The J gene is TRBJ1-6, the V gene TRBV18, with a possible D match to TRBD1 (5 bases). CDR1 and CDR2 from the germline V gene are KGHSH and LQKENI. The ends were cut back, 2 bases at V and 6 bases at J, with 8 bases in the middle. The CDR3 covers 14 residues. The CDR3 spells CASSPGAFNSPLHF. CDR3 nucleotides: TGTGCCAGCTCACCAGGGGCTTTTAATTCACCCCTCCACTTT.

This chain links TRBV2 with TRBJ1-5; tentative D call: TRBD1 (5 bases). V lost 5 bases to trimming and J lost 0 bases, with 14 bases between them. The germline gives CDR1 SNHLY, CDR2 FYNNEI. CDR3 length: 16 amino acids. The DNA for the CDR3 is TGTGCCAGCAGTAGGGACCTTACCGCTAGCAATCAGCCCCAGCATTTT. Translation gives CASSRDLTASNQPQHF.

J is TRBJ1-4 and V is TRBV19, with D perhaps matching TRBD1 (6 bases). CDR1 is LNHDA and CDR2 is SQIVND in the germline V gene (reference sequence). Trimming shortened V by 6 bases and J by 2 bases, and 13 bases separated the two germline ends. The CDR3 covers 15 residues. CDR3 sequence (DNA): TGTGCCAGTAGGAGCAGGGGTGGGACTAATGAAAAACTGTTTTTT. The encoded protein is CASRSRGGTNEKLFF.

The chain is built from TRBV7-3 and TRBJ2-7; maybe TRBD2 (6 bases). Germline-derived CDR1 and CDR2 are SGHTA and FQGTGA. Trimming removed 1 base at V and 4 bases at J, with 14 bases between. The CDR3 has 15 residues. CDR3 sequence (DNA): TGTGCCAGCAGCTTAATGGGCGGGACTGTGTACGAGCAGTACTTC. Its protein is CASSLMGGTVYEQYF.

The chain couples TRBV13 to TRBJ1-2; 10 bases map to TRBD1. Germline CDR1 reads PRHDT; CDR2 reads FYEKMQ (reference sequence). The CDR3 extends over 18 amino acids. V shed 3 bases and J 2 bases; nucleotides not matched to a gene: 12. CDR3 in amino acids: CASSLLSGQGLANYGYTF. The CDR3 DNA reads as TGTGCCAGCAGCTTGCTTTCGGGACAGGGGTTGGCGAACTATGGCTACACCTTC.

The chain has TRBV5-4 and TRBJ2-2; 11 nucleotides line up with TRBD1. From germline, CDR1 is SGHNT and CDR2 YYREEE (reference sequence). Unmatched junction bases numbered 18, after V lost 4 bases and J lost 4 bases. The CDR3 sequence is 20 residues long. For the CDR3, the DNA is TGTGCCAGCAGCCCACCGATCCGGACAGGGGGCTTCGCCCCCACCGGGGAGCTGTTTTTT. This gives the protein CASSPPIRTGGFAPTGELFF.

V is TRBV19 and J is TRBJ1-1; D is possibly TRBD1 (5 bases). Germline V lookup: CDR1 LNHDA, CDR2 SQIVND (reference sequence). Trimming removed 0 bases at V and 5 bases at J, with 13 bases between. CDR3 length: 15 residues. The CDR3 here is CASSIDDSEGTEAFF. In nucleotides, the CDR3 is TGTGCCAGTAGTATAGATGACAGCGAGGGGACTGAAGCTTTCTTT. Based on the CDR3 plus reference TRBV19 and TRBJ1-1, the full variable domain is DGGITQSPKYLFRKEGQNVTLSCEQNLNHDAMYWYRQDPGQGLRLIYYSQIVNDFQKGDIAEGYSVSREKKESFPLTVTSAQKNPTAFYLCASSIDDSEGTEAFFGQGTRLTVV.

The chain uses TRBV9 and TRBJ2-1; 10 nucleotides match TRBD1. Germline CDR1 SGDLS, CDR2 YYNGEE. The CDR3 is 15 residues long. The V and J ends lost 3 bases and 9 bases, in that order; junction bases with no gene match: 9. The CDR3 region has the DNA TGTGCCAGCAGCGACTTCGACAGGGGGCACGGTGAGCAGTTCTTC. Its translation is CASSDFDRGHGEQFF.

The genes are TRBV18 and TRBJ1-1; possible D gene TRBD1, 5 bases. This CDR3 is built from 16 residues. Germline values: CDR1 KGHSH, CDR2 LQKENI. Trimming left V 6 bases short and J 0 bases short, with 17 bases between. CDR3 loop: CASSPVSTGLNTEAFF. The CDR3 DNA reads as TGTGCCAGCTCGCCCGTCAGTACAGGTTTGAACACTGAAGCTTTCTTT.

The chain recombines TRBV11-3 with TRBJ1-1; D is perhaps TRBD1 (5 bases). The CDR3 has 14 amino acids. The V and J ends lost 5 bases and 9 bases respectively, with 19 bases between them. Germline assignment: CDR1 SGHNT and CDR2 YENEEA. CDR3 coding DNA: TGTGCCAGCAGCCAACATCGGGGGATTGATAAAGCTTTCTTT. It translates to CASSQHRGIDKAFF.

This rearrangement joins TRBV30 to TRBJ1-1; D is undetermined. The germline gives CDR1 GTSNPN, CDR2 SVGIG (reference sequence). Trimming stripped 2 bases from V and 6 bases from J, with 10 bases between. The CDR3 spans 12 residues. CDR3 bases: TGTGCCTGGAGTAAGGGCCACTCTGAAGCTTTCTTT. Translation gives CAWSKGHSEAFF.

This sequence joins TRBV19 and TRBJ2-1; no clear D gene. The CDR3 runs to 13 residues. Trimming stripped 4 bases from V and 5 bases from J, with 9 bases between. Germline V CDR1 and CDR2: LNHDA, SQIVND (reference sequence). CDR3 loop: CASSTVGNNEQFF. The CDR3 region has the DNA TGTGCCAGTAGTACGGTCGGTAACAATGAGCAGTTCTTC.

V and J are TRBV4-1 and TRBJ1-2; D is perhaps TRBD1 (6 bases). Germline assignment: CDR1 MGHRA and CDR2 YSYEKL. CDR3 length: 16 residues. Trimming shortened V by 2 bases and J by 7 bases, and 20 bases separated the two germline ends. CDR3 sequence: CASSQFRDIPLRGYTF. CDR3 nucleotide sequence: TGCGCCAGCAGCCAATTCCGGGACATCCCTCTTCGTGGCTACACCTTC.

V usage is TRBV4-2 and J usage is TRBJ1-3; tentatively, D is TRBD1 (6 bases). Trimming left V 4 bases short and J 9 bases short, with 19 bases between. CDR1 is LGHNA, CDR2 YNFKEQ, per germline. The CDR3 sequence is 15 residues long. The CDR3 here is CASSPYPGGATTIYF. CDR3 coding DNA: TGTGCCAGCAGCCCCTACCCGGGGGGGGCGACCACCATATATTTT.

V is TRBV7-3 and J is TRBJ1-6, with a weak D call TRBD1 (5 bases). The CDR3 has 14 residues. Per germline, CDR1 SGHTA and CDR2 FQGTGA. V shed 5 bases and J shed 9 bases, with 14 bases lying between them. The CDR3 protein is CASSRLGDSSPLHF. The CDR3 bases are TGTGCCAGCAGCCGTTTAGGTGACAGTTCACCCCTCCACTTT.

The gene calls are TRBV2 and TRBJ2-7; tentatively, D is TRBD1 (5 bases). V was clipped by 6 bases and J by 7 bases, with 10 bases between them. CDR1 is SNHLY and CDR2 is FYNNEI in the germline V gene. CDR3 size: 11 residues. As DNA, the CDR3 is TGTGCCAGCAGCTACAACAGGGAGCAGTACTTC. Amino acids: CASSYNREQYF. Using reference TRBV2 and TRBJ2-7 for the parts outside the CDR3, the full variable domain is EPEVTQTPSHQVTQMGQEVILRCVPISNHLYFYWYRQILGQKVEFLVSFYNNEISEKSEIFDDQFSVERPDGSNFTLKIRSTKLEDSAMYFCASSYNREQYFGPGTRLTVT.

The chain links TRBV10-3 to TRBJ2-2; 11 bases agree with TRBD2. The germline gives CDR1 ENHRY, CDR2 SYGVKD. CDR3 length equals 18 residues. The V segment lost 4 bases and the J segment 5 bases; nucleotides outside the gene matches: 12. The CDR3 DNA follows: TGTGCCATCAGTGGTTCACTAGCGGGAGATAGAAAAACCGGGGAGCTGTTTTTT. This encodes CAISGSLAGDRKTGELFF.

The V call is TRBV6-1, the J call TRBJ1-1; D ambiguous. The CDR3 has 15 amino acids. CDR1 and CDR2 (germline): MNHNS, SASEGT. Trimming took 2 bases from V and 4 from J, leaving 14 bases between them. CDR3 protein: CASSERMEVRTEAFF. CDR3 nucleotide sequence: TGTGCCAGCAGTGAAAGGATGGAGGTTCGCACTGAAGCTTTCTTT.

V and J are TRBV28 and TRBJ2-7; possibly TRBD1 or TRBD2 for D (5 bases each). In germline, CDR1 is MDHEN, CDR2 SYDVKM. Trimming removed 5 bases at V and 5 bases at J, with 16 bases between. CDR3 size: 14 residues. The CDR3 protein is CASSAYRGKDEQYF. The CDR3 coding sequence is TGTGCCAGCAGTGCGTACCGGGGCAAAGACGAGCAGTACTTC.

The chain is built from TRBV2 and TRBJ2-7; D unclear. Germline V gene sequence: CDR1 SNHLY, CDR2 FYNNEI. The germline V and J ends were trimmed by 3 bases and 0 bases, with 6 bases remaining between them. The CDR3 covers 13 residues. Written as DNA, the CDR3 is TGTGCCAGCAGTGACTACAGCTCCTACGAGCAGTACTTC. Translating it yields CASSDYSSYEQYF.

This chain uses TRBV6-1 with TRBJ1-2, with D possibly being TRBD1 (6 bases). Germline V gene sequence: CDR1 MNHNS, CDR2 SASEGT. V lost 2 bases, J lost 3 bases, and 7 bases lay in between. CDR3 length: 13 residues. The CDR3 DNA follows: TGTGCCAGCAGTGAAACAGGGTACTATGGCTACACCTTC. Encoded protein: CASSETGYYGYTF.

This chain links TRBV5-5 with TRBJ1-3; tentatively, D is TRBD1 (6 bases). CDR1 is SGHKS and CDR2 is YYEKEE in the germline V gene (reference sequence). Trimming left V 1 base short and J 1 base short, with 6 bases between. This CDR3 has 14 residues. The chain's CDR3 is CASSLQGSGNTIYF. CDR3 nucleotides: TGTGCCAGCAGCTTGCAGGGGTCTGGAAACACCATATATTTT.